This T cell receptor beta chain was identified during a study of identical twins. TCRdb ran MiXCR on the 5' RACE reads and lists one entry per CDR3 protein. The sample holds 1.5 million or so distinct CDR3 sequences; roughly 35% are singletons and the top ten take about 0.3%. Germline loops: CDR1 SGDLS, CDR2 YYNGEE. The CDR3 has 14 amino acids. Trimming left V 4 bases short and J 5 bases short, with 15 bases between. Findings of the study overall: While abundant cord blood beta clonotypes carried fewer insertions, memory repertoires showed no such pattern.

Worth noting for this clonotype: Its antigen is unidentified.

The clonotype comes from a newborn girl in good health. J is TRBJ1-2 and V is TRBV9; D gene ambiguous. The sequenced sample was cord blood. The CDR3 DNA is TGTGCCAGCAGCCCGCCCGAGGGCCTTTATGGCTACACCTTC. Protein product: CASSPPEGLYGYTF.